This T cell receptor beta chain came from a study of blood T cell repertoires in COVID-19. Background on the study: Italy, Spain and the United States were the sources of the convalescent and acute COVID-19 samples. In each case, the material was cDNA or gDNA derived from T cells, B-cell-depleted T cells, or PBMCs.

CDR3 length: 19 amino acids. Per the authors' pipeline: Reference gene primer amplification gave estimated nucleated cell counts. Sequencing used immunoSEQ multiplex PCR; TCRdb keeps in-frame clones, though not all of them. That table supplies the V and J calls and clone size; D and trimming were determined from the DNA. The sample comprises about 190,000 clones, 80% to 90% of which are singletons, and roughly 5% rests with the top ten. This chain uses TRBV1 with TRBJ1-2; the D segment call TRBD1 is taken from the table without a DNA check. TRBV1 is given as a pseudogene. The specimen was peripheral blood. The clonotype originates from a woman aged 70 to 79 with active or convalescent COVID-19. As DNA, the CDR3 is TGCACCAGCAGCCAACCCAATACAGGGGACCCCCCAAGGTTGTATGGCTACACCTTC. This translates into CTSSQPNTGDPPRLYGYTF.